The present TCR beta chain was sequenced within a study of T cells after yellow fever vaccination. Germline lookup yields CDR1 MGHRA and CDR2 YSYEKL. CDR3 size: 12 residues. The authors made TCR cDNA by 5'RACE template switching, adding a universal primer site and UMIs. MiXCR was run by TCRdb on the 5' RACE reads, yielding one entry per CDR3 protein. This sample has roughly 85,000 distinct CDR3 sequences, with about an eighth found just once. Whole-study results and caveats: Subsequent to the booster, the majority of primary-vaccination clones reappeared (around 97% CD4, about 90% CD8).

The sample consisted of CD8+ T cells not binding an NS4B(214-222) dextramer, sorted from PBMCs, taken roughly 20 days after the first yellow fever vaccination. This sequence joins TRBV4-1 and TRBJ2-1, with 10 bases aligning to TRBD2. The receptor was derived from a young man who received the YFV17D yellow fever vaccine. DNA for the CDR3: TGCGGGAGCGGGGGGGCCCACAATGAGCAGTTCTTC. Translating gives CGSGGAHNEQFF.